One TCR beta chain is described in this entry. The data belong to a study of blood T cell repertoires in COVID-19. The overall study: Collection of acute and convalescent COVID-19 samples took place in the United States, Italy and Spain.

Only in-frame clones appear in the TCRdb table, and some are missing; sequencing was by immunoSEQ multiplex PCR. The table includes tens of thousands of clones, 85% to 90% detected once. Germline CDR1 MDHEN, CDR2 SYDVKM. This CDR3 contains 15 residues. V was shortened by 4 bases and J by 7 bases, with 17 bases between the two germline ends. The TCR originated in a man in his 60s with acute or convalescent COVID-19. Sequenced: peripheral blood. The chain employs TRBV28 and TRBJ2-1, with D possibly matching TRBD2 (7 bases). DNA of the CDR3: TGTGCCAGCAGTTGGGGGCTAGCGGATTGGAATGAGCAGTTCTTC. This encodes CASSWGLADWNEQFF.